This T cell receptor beta chain originates from a study of blood T cell repertoires in COVID-19. In its sample, this clone was seen a few times. The CDR3 is 15 residues long. Germline V gives CDR1 GTSNPN, CDR2 SVGIG (reference sequence). V shed 2 bases and J 2 bases; nucleotides not matched to a gene: 3. Data came from immunoSEQ multiplex PCR; TCRdb stores just in-frame clones and leaves some out. The sample lists fewer than 250,000 clones, 89% seen once, with about 5% in the top ten. The TCR originated in a woman between 40 and 50 years old with acute or convalescent COVID-19. The chain is built from TRBV30 and TRBJ2-6; 7 bases agree with TRBD1. Sequencing used peripheral blood. The CDR3 DNA is TGTGCCTGGAGTATTACAGGGGCTGGGGCCAACGTCCTGACTTTC. Its protein is CAWSITGAGANVLTF.